The T cell receptor (beta chain) under discussion was sequenced for a study of blood T cells in healthy people across ages. Through a sample-barcoded 5' primer and a J-beta primer mix, a second PCR was run for roughly 6 to 12 cycles. TCRdb ran MiXCR on the 5' RACE reads and lists one entry per CDR3 protein. This sample has about 780,000 distinct CDR3 sequences, with about 26% found just once. Germline CDR1 SNHLY, CDR2 FYNNEI. This CDR3 comprises 19 residues. J lost 2 bases, V lost 0 bases, and 9 bases had no gene match. This clonotype was observed a few times. These records were also assigned to another study, of T cells of mothers and their children. That study adds: The study recruited a few healthy Caucasian mothers and their six children as donors. Related and unrelated pairs show TCR recombination output that thymic selection shapes similarly. The overlap seen between related mothers and children slightly exceeded that of unrelated pairs, though not significantly.

This chain uses TRBV2 with TRBJ2-6; 8 bases agree with TRBD1. The TCR was taken from a boy younger than 18 in good health. The sequenced sample was blood. CDR3: CASSEALPGGATGANVLTF. The CDR3 nucleotides are TGTGCCAGCAGTGAAGCGCTTCCAGGGGGCGCGACTGGGGCCAACGTCCTGACTTTC.